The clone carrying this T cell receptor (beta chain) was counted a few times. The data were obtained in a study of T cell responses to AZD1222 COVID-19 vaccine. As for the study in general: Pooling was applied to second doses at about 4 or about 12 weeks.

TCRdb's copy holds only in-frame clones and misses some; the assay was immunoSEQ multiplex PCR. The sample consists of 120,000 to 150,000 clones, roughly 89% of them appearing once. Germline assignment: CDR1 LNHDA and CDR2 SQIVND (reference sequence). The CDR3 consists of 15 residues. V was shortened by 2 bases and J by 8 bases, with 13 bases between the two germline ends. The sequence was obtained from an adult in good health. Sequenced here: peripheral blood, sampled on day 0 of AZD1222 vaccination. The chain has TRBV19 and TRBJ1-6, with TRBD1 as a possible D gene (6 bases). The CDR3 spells CASSISGQRHSPLHF. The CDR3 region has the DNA TGTGCCAGTAGTATATCAGGACAGCGCCATTCACCCCTCCACTTT.